In this sample, the clone carrying this T cell receptor (beta chain) turned up many times. Its specificity is not known. The sample is drawn from a study of identical twins. Template switching supplied a universal primer site; unique molecular identifiers were carried on the cDNA. TCRdb reanalysed the 5' RACE reads using MiXCR and keeps one entry per CDR3 protein. Of 690,000 or so distinct CDR3 sequences in the sample, around 8.3% are singletons; the top ten hold roughly 0.9%. General study points: Invariant T cells like MAIT and iNKT could partly confound the zero-insertion analyses.

Germline CDR1 LGHDT, CDR2 YNNKEL (reference sequence). The CDR3 runs 13 residues. Trimming took off 1 base at V and 10 bases at J, with 13 bases between the two ends. The same sample was also used in a study of yellow fever vaccine responses in identical twins.

The rearrangement joins TRBV3-1 to TRBJ1-1, with D tentatively TRBD1 (6 bases). Sequenced input: PBMCs. This clonotype was sampled from a woman younger than 35 in good health. CDR3 residues: CASSQVQGRAAFF. CDR3 nucleotide sequence: TGTGCCAGCAGCCAAGTTCAGGGGAGGGCAGCTTTCTTT.